This T cell receptor (beta chain) originates from a study of regulatory T cells in long-lasting Graves disease. Study-level findings and limits: Persistent cases favored TRBV28, TRBJ1-2 and TRBJ2-5. Newly diagnosed patients had higher TCR diversity than persistent Graves' patients did. A reduction in accuracy may have resulted from the small sample size.

V shed 0 bases and J 2 bases; nucleotides not matched to a gene: 14. Germline V lookup: CDR1 LGHNA, CDR2 YNFKEQ. This CDR3 has 20 amino acids. Arm-PCR with iRepertoire HTBI primers amplified the CDR3 regions for these TCR beta libraries. In TCRdb, the multiplex PCR reads were re-called with MiXCR into one record per CDR3 protein. The data show approximately 300,000 distinct CDR3 sequences, roughly 18% seen once. In the case of this clonotype: What it recognizes is unknown.

Time point specified: newly diagnosed GD, antithyroid drugs for less than 3 months. The TCR library was made from RNA that had been extracted from PBMCs in TRIzol. Graves' disease diagnosis relied on American Thyroid Association guidelines. This clonotype was sampled from a female donor with Graves disease. V usage is TRBV4-2 and J usage is TRBJ2-7; 12 positions match TRBD2. The sequenced sample was peripheral blood mononuclear cells (PBMCs), obtained at new diagnosis, from a patient treated with antithyroid drugs. CDR3: CASSQEPGSTSGRYTYEQYF. The DNA for the CDR3 is TGTGCCAGCAGCCAAGAACCCGGATCAACTAGCGGGAGGTATACCTACGAGCAGTACTTC.